These 23 T cell receptor beta chains were all obtained from the same sample, sequenced in a study of blood T cell repertoires in COVID-19. Generated by immunoSEQ multiplex PCR, the TCRdb table keeps only in-frame clones and is missing some. The sample includes about 190,000 clones, less than 85% seen only once; the top ten take less than 15%. Sequencing input: peripheral blood. The receptors stem from a man in his forties or fifties who had recovered from COVID-19.

The V gene is TRBV5-4, the J gene TRBJ2-7; TRBD2 matches 8 bases. Germline assignment: CDR1 SGHNT and CDR2 YYREEE (reference sequence). CDR3 size: 12 residues. The V segment lost 3 bases and the J segment 9 bases; nucleotides outside the gene matches: 5. The CDR3 DNA is TGTGCCAGCAGCTCGGTAGCGGGATGGCAGTACTTC. It specifies CASSSVAGWQYF.

The chain links TRBV7-2 to TRBJ1-2; 7 bases agree with TRBD1. This CDR3 region has 15 residues. CDR1 is SGHTA, CDR2 FQGNSA, per germline. With V trimmed by 1 base and J by 6 bases, 8 bases remained unmatched. The CDR3 here is CASSLVGQTINGYTF. Written as DNA, the CDR3 is TGTGCCAGCAGCTTAGTGGGACAGACCATTAATGGCTACACCTTC.

This chain joins TRBV19 and TRBJ1-5; 7 bases fit TRBD1. V lost 6 bases to trimming and J lost 7 bases; unmatched junction nucleotides: 9. The V gene's germline CDR1 is LNHDA and CDR2 SQIVND (reference sequence). This CDR3 contains 14 residues. The chain's CDR3 is CASSVGGGGQPQHF. The CDR3 coding sequence is TGTGCCAGTAGCGTAGGGGGCGGCGGGCAGCCCCAGCATTTT.

The chain carries TRBV9 and TRBJ2-1; D perhaps matches TRBD1 (5 bases). The germline gives CDR1 SGDLS, CDR2 YYNGEE. This CDR3 has 14 amino acids. Trimming shortened V by 5 bases and J by 6 bases, and 15 bases separated the two germline ends. CDR3 bases: TGTGCCAGCAGTCTTCTACACCAGGGCAATGAGCAGTTCTTC. Encoded protein: CASSLLHQGNEQFF.

The chain combines TRBV3-1 (or the pseudogene TRBV3-2) with TRBJ1-5, with D perhaps TRBD1 (5 bases). The V end was cut by 4 bases, the J end by 9 bases, with 13 bases between. Germline V gene data show CDR1 as LGHDT and CDR2 as YNNKEL (reference sequence). This CDR3 region has 13 residues. This CDR3 is CASSLQVWGPQHF. Here the CDR3 DNA reads TGTGCCAGCAGCCTACAGGTTTGGGGGCCCCAGCATTTT.

Turning to this clone: The sample holds other DNA sequences that translate to the same CDR3. V gene TRBV7-2 combines with J gene TRBJ2-7; 12 bases align to TRBD2. This CDR3 comprises 18 residues. Germline CDR1 and CDR2: SGHTA and FQGNSA. V lost 1 base, J lost 7 bases, and 14 bases stayed unmatched. The CDR3 DNA reads as TGTGCCAGCAGCTTAGTTCCGGGACTAGCGGGCCGGGGTGGGGAGCAGTACTTC. It is translated as CASSLVPGLAGRGGEQYF.

The chain employs TRBV7-8 and TRBJ2-1; 9 bases fit TRBD2. V was clipped by 5 bases and J by 3 bases; unmatched bases: 8. Germline V gives CDR1 SGHVS, CDR2 FQNEAQ. This CDR3 has 16 residues. DNA for the CDR3: TGTGCCAGCAGCCCAAGCGGCGGGAGGGTCTACAATGAGCAGTTCTTC. It codes for CASSPSGGRVYNEQFF.

V gene TRBV28 combines with J gene TRBJ2-2; D remains ambiguous. Germline lookup yields CDR1 MDHEN and CDR2 SYDVKM. The germline V and J ends were trimmed by 4 bases and 3 bases, with 6 bases remaining between them. The CDR3 is 13 amino acids. The CDR3 loop reads CASSSSDTGELFF. The DNA of the CDR3 is TGTGCCAGCAGTTCATCGGACACCGGGGAGCTGTTTTTT. The full variable domain, with the rest looked up from reference TRBV28 and TRBJ2-2, is DVKVTQSSRYLVKRTGEKVFLECVQDMDHENMFWYRQDPGLGLRLIYFSYDVKMKEKGDIPEGYSVSREKKERFSLILESASTNQTSMYLCASSSSDTGELFFGEGSRLTVL.

J is TRBJ2-1 and V is TRBV6-2 or TRBV6-3; 10 bases are shared with TRBD2. Germline assignment: CDR1 MNHEY and CDR2 SVGEGT. CDR3 size: 18 residues. The J segment lost 0 bases and the V segment lost 4 bases, leaving 9 bases of the junction unmatched. This chain's CDR3 is CASSSRLAGFLSYNEQFF. Written as DNA, the CDR3 is TGTGCCAGCAGTTCCAGACTAGCGGGCTTCCTCTCCTACAATGAGCAGTTCTTC.

The chain links TRBV30 to TRBJ2-3, with D maybe TRBD2 (6 bases). This CDR3 is 14 amino acids long. Between the trimmed V and J ends, which lost 3 bases and 4 bases, there was a span of 14 bases. Germline V CDR1 and CDR2: GTSNPN, SVGIG (reference sequence). The CDR3 DNA follows: TGTGCCTGGAGCGTAGCGGCCTGGGCAGATACGCAGTATTTT. Translation gives CAWSVAAWADTQYF.

This sequence joins TRBV19 and TRBJ1-2; D is unclear. Trimming pared 3 bases from V and 0 bases from J, leaving 14 bases between. The CDR3 sequence is 16 residues long. CDR1 is LNHDA, CDR2 SQIVND, per germline (reference sequence). The CDR3 DNA reads as TGTGCCAGTAGTATTGGCAGACGCCTAGCTAACTATGGCTACACCTTC. Amino acid sequence: CASSIGRRLANYGYTF.

The chain couples TRBV27 to TRBJ2-1; 9 bases align to TRBD2. The CDR3 covers 17 residues. Germline trimming cut 4 bases from V and 0 bases from J; bases unmatched to any gene: 7. Per germline, CDR1 MNHEY and CDR2 SMNVEV (reference sequence). CDR3 amino acids: CASSSAGGLVSYNEQFF. The CDR3 coding sequence is TGTGCCAGCAGTTCAGCGGGAGGCCTCGTCTCCTACAATGAGCAGTTCTTC.

J is TRBJ2-5 and V is TRBV18, with TRBD1 matching 8 bases. The CDR3 loop spans 15 amino acids. V lost 3 bases and J lost 3; bases outside the gene matches: 6. Germline CDR1 reads KGHSH; CDR2 reads LQKENI. The CDR3 spells CASSPVRGREETQYF. In DNA form, the CDR3 reads TGTGCCAGCTCACCGGTCAGGGGGCGAGAAGAGACCCAGTACTTC.

The rearrangement links TRBV7-3 to TRBJ2-5, with 7 bases identical to TRBD1. V was pared by 5 bases and J by 4 bases, with 10 bases of the junction left unmatched. Germline V gene lookup returns CDR1 SGHTA and CDR2 FQGTGA. The CDR3 spans 15 residues. CDR3 in DNA: TGTGCCAGCAGCCTTTTGGGACAGCCTTTAGAGACCCAGTACTTC. Residues: CASSLLGQPLETQYF.

The table lists this clone with a few counts. V gene TRBV6-5 combines with J gene TRBJ1-1; 8 nucleotides line up with TRBD1. CDR3 length: 14 amino acids. The V and J ends lost 5 bases and 5 bases, in that order; junction bases with no gene match: 7. The germline V gene encodes CDR1 MNHEY and CDR2 SVGAGI. CDR3: CASSRAGGLTEAFF. In DNA, the CDR3 is TGTGCCAGCAGTCGGGCAGGGGGCTTGACTGAAGCTTTCTTT.

The chain carries TRBV7-6 and TRBJ2-7, with D perhaps TRBD1 (6 bases). Germline CDR1 SGHVS, CDR2 FNYEAQ. The CDR3 is made up of 15 amino acids. The V and J ends lost 5 bases and 1 base respectively, with 15 bases between them. CDR3 in DNA: TGTGCCAGCAGCCAAGAGACAGGCCAGTCCTACGAGCAGTACTTC. It yields the protein CASSQETGQSYEQYF.

The DNA for the CDR3 is TGTGCCAGCAGTTACTCACAGACCTACGAGCAGTACTTC. Translated: CASSYSQTYEQYF. This chain joins TRBV6-6 and TRBJ2-7; D is undetermined. Germline V CDR1 and CDR2: MNHNY, SVGAGI (reference sequence). V dropped 0 bases and J dropped 2 bases, with 5 bases sitting between them. This CDR3 contains 13 residues.

The chain couples TRBV5-1 to TRBJ1-2; 7 bases line up with TRBD1. There are 12 residues in the CDR3. The trim removed 5 bases at V and 8 bases at J, leaving 6 bases unmatched. Germline CDR1 is SGHRS and CDR2 is YFSETQ. CDR3 amino acids: CASSPTGKGYTF. CDR3 DNA: TGCGCCAGCAGTCCGACAGGGAAAGGCTACACCTTC.

The genes are TRBV6-1 and TRBJ2-1, with D possibly matching TRBD1 (6 bases). The CDR3 length is 15 residues. From germline, CDR1 is MNHNS and CDR2 SASEGT. V lost 1 base to trimming and J lost 1 base, with 8 bases between them. The DNA for the CDR3 is TGTGCCAGCAGTGAAGGGACAGTTTCCTACAATGAGCAGTTCTTC. It specifies CASSEGTVSYNEQFF.

The chain has TRBV30 and TRBJ1-2; maybe TRBD1 (5 bases). The V and J ends lost 1 base and 8 bases respectively, with 20 bases between them. The length of the CDR3 is 15 residues. Germline CDR1 is GTSNPN and CDR2 is SVGIG (reference sequence). The CDR3 sequence: CAWSGGTGVEEGYTF. CDR3 nucleotide sequence: TGTGCCTGGAGTGGGGGGACGGGGGTTGAGGAAGGCTACACCTTC.

The genes are TRBV27 and TRBJ2-5, with 10 bases that match TRBD2. CDR1 is MNHEY, CDR2 SMNVEV, per germline (reference sequence). This CDR3 is built from 14 residues. J gave up 2 bases and V 5 bases, and 2 bases lay outside the gene matches. CDR3 region: CASSELAGQETQYF. CDR3 coding DNA: TGTGCCAGCAGTGAACTAGCGGGACAAGAGACCCAGTACTTC.

There are a few counts of this clone. J is TRBJ1-1 and V is TRBV19; D unclear. Germline lookup yields CDR1 LNHDA and CDR2 SQIVND (reference sequence). V was pared by 7 bases and J by 4 bases, with 13 bases between. The CDR3 extends over 13 amino acids. For the CDR3, the DNA is TGTGCCAGTACAAGCGGTGGCGGCACTGAAGCTTTCTTT. This codes for CASTSGGGTEAFF. The complete variable domain, with remaining parts taken from reference TRBV19 and TRBJ1-1, reads DGGITQSPKYLFRKEGQNVTLSCEQNLNHDAMYWYRQDPGQGLRLIYYSQIVNDFQKGDIAEGYSVSREKKESFPLTVTSAQKNPTAFYLCASTSGGGTEAFFGQGTRLTVV.

This clone was counted a single time. The rearrangement links TRBV10-1 to TRBJ2-1; 9 nucleotides line up with TRBD2. Germline CDR1 reads WNHNN; CDR2 reads SYGVQD (reference sequence). This CDR3 spans 16 amino acids. V lost 4 bases and J lost 0; bases outside the gene matches: 4. CDR3 loop: CASSGLAGSSYNEQFF. The CDR3 DNA is TGCGCCAGCAGTGGCCTAGCGGGAAGCTCCTACAATGAGCAGTTCTTC.